This TCR beta chain came from a study of shared clonotypes between healthy human individuals. Whole-study context: Aged 18 to 49, the donors were a couple of women and three men. Study outcomes and limitations: Tissue TCR repertoires likely differ from these blood-only repertoires.

The CDR3 extends over 15 amino acids. Germline CDR1 LNHDA, CDR2 SQIVND (reference sequence). The junction had 8 bases not matched to a gene; V was cut back by 6 bases and J by 2 bases. This was a deep-level run. As originally analysed: ImmunoSEQ supplied junction-only sequences lacking quality scores, so filtering was different. Assay: immunoSEQ multiplex PCR; the TCRdb copy retains only in-frame clones and omits some. V and J calls and clone size come straight from that table; D and trimming were deduced from the DNA. The sample lists 600,000 or so clones, more than 95% occurring once. In regard to this clone: Antigen: not known.

CD45RO-negative, CCR7-selected cells formed the naive CD8 fraction, which excluded terminally differentiated effector memory CD45RA+ cells. Sample: naive CD8+ T cells sorted from blood. The chain joins TRBV19 to TRBJ2-7; 9 nucleotides align to TRBD1. The clonotype originates from a man aged 25 to 40 in good health. DNA of the CDR3: TGTGCCAGTAGCCCCCGGACAGGGGTAACCTACGAGCAGTACTTC. Its translation is CASSPRTGVTYEQYF.